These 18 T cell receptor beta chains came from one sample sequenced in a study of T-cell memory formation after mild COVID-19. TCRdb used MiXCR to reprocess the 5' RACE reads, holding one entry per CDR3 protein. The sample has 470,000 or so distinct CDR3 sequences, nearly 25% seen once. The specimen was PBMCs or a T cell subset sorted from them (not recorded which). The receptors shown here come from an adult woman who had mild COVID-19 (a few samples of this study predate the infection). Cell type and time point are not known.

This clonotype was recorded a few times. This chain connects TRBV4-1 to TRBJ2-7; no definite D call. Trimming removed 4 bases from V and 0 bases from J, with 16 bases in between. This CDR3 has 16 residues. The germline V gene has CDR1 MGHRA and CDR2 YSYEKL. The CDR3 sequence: CASSPRELSGSYEQYF. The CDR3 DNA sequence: TGCGCCAGCAGCCCTCGAGAGCTCTCAGGCTCCTACGAGCAGTACTTC.

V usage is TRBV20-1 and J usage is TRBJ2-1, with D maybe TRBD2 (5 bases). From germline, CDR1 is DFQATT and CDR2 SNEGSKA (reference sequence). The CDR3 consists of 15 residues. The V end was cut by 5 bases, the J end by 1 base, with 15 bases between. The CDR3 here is CSARLASRSYNEQFF. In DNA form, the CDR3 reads TGCAGTGCTCGCCTCGCTAGCAGGTCCTACAATGAGCAGTTCTTC.

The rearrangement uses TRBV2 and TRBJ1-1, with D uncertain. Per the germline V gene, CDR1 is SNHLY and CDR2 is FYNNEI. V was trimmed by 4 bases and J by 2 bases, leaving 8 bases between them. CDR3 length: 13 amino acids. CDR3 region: CASSGSPNTEAFF. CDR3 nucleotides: TGTGCCAGCAGTGGCAGCCCAAACACTGAAGCTTTCTTT.

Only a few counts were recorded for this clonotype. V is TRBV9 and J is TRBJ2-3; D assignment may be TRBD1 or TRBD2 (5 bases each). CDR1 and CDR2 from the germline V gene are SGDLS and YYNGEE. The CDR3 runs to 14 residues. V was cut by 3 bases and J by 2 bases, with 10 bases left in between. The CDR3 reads CASSAGDLTDTQYF. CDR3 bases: TGTGCCAGCAGCGCCGGGGACCTCACAGATACGCAGTATTTT.

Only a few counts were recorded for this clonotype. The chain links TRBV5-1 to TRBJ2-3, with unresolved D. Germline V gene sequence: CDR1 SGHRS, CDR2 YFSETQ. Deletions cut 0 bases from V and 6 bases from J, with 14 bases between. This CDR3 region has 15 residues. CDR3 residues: CASSLATDHLDTQYF. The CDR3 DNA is TGCGCCAGCAGCTTGGCCACCGACCACCTGGATACGCAGTATTTT.

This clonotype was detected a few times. The chain's CDR3 is CASSLLTSASTDTQYF. CDR3 DNA sequence: TGTGCCAGCAGCCTGTTGACTAGCGCAAGCACAGATACGCAGTATTTT. The chain recombines TRBV3-1 with TRBJ2-3, with TRBD2 matching 8 bases. Trimming at V came to 4 bases and at J to 0 bases, leaving 6 bases not matched to a gene. The CDR3 has 16 amino acids. Germline assignment: CDR1 LGHDT and CDR2 YNNKEL (reference sequence).

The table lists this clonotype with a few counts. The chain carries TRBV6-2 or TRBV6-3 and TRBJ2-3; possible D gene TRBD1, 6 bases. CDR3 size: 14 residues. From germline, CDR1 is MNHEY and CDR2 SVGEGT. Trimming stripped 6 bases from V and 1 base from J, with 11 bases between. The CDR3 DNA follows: TGTGCCAGCAGCCAGGGGCCCGGCACAGATACGCAGTATTTT. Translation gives CASSQGPGTDTQYF.

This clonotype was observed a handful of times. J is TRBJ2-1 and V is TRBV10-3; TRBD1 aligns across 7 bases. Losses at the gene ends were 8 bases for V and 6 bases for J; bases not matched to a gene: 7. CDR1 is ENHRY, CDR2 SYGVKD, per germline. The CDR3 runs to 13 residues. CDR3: CAILRAGGNEQFF. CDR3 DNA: TGTGCCATCCTCAGAGCAGGGGGCAATGAGCAGTTCTTC.

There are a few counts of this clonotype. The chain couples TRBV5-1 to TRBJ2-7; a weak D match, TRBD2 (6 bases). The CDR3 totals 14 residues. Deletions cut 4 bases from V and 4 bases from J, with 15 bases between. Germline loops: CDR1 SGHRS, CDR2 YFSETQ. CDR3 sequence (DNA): TGCGCCAGCAGCCCGGGGAGGTGGACTTACGAGCAGTACTTC. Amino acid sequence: CASSPGRWTYEQYF.

The chain's CDR3 is CASSDGVGGLNEQFF. The CDR3 region has the DNA TGTGCCAGCAGCGACGGGGTAGGGGGTCTCAATGAGCAGTTCTTC. The chain couples TRBV9 to TRBJ2-1, with a tentative D call TRBD1 (6 bases). Germline values: CDR1 SGDLS, CDR2 YYNGEE. Trimming pared 3 bases from V and 6 bases from J, leaving 16 bases between. The CDR3 has 15 amino acids.

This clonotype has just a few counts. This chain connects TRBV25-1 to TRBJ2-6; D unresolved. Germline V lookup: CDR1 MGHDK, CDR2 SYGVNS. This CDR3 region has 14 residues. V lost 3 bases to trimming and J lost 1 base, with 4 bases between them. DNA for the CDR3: TGTGCCAGCAGTGAGTGGTCTGGGGCCAACGTCCTGACTTTC. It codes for CASSEWSGANVLTF. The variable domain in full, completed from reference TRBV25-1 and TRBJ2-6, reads EADIYQTPRYLVIGTGKKITLECSQTMGHDKMYWYQQDPGMELHLIHYSYGVNSTEKGDLSSESTVSRIRTEHFPLTLESARPSHTSQYLCASSEWSGANVLTFGAGSRLTVL.

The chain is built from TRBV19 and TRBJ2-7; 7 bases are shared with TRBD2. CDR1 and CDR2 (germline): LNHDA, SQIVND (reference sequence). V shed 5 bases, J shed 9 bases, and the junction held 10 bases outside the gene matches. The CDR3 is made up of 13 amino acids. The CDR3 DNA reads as TGTGCCAGTAGTGTGAAGCGGGGAGACGGGCAGTACTTC. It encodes CASSVKRGDGQYF.

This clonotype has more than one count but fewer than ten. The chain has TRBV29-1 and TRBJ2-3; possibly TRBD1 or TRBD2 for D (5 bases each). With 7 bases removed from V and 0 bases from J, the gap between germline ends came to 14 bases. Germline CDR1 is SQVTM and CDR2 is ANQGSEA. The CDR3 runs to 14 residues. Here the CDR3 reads CSARSGTSTDTQYF. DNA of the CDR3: TGCAGCGCCCGCTCTGGGACGAGCACAGATACGCAGTATTTT.

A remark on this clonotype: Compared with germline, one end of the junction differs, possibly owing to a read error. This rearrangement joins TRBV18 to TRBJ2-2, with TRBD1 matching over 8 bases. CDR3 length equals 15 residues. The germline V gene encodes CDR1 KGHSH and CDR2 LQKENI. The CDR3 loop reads CASSPRTGRTGVLFF. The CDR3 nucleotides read TGTGCCAGCTCACCGAGGACAGGGCGCACCGGGGTGCTGTTTTTT.

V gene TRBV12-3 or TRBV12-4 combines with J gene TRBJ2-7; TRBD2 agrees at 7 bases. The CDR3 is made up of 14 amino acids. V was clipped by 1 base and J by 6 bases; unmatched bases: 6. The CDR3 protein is CASSLDVGGSEQYF. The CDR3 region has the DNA TGTGCCAGCAGTTTAGATGTCGGCGGGAGCGAGCAGTACTTC.

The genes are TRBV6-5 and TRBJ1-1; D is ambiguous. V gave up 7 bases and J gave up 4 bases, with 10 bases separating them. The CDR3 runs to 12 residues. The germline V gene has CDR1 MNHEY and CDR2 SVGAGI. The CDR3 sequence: CASTTRGTEAFF. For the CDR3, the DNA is TGTGCCAGCACCACCCGGGGCACTGAAGCTTTCTTT.

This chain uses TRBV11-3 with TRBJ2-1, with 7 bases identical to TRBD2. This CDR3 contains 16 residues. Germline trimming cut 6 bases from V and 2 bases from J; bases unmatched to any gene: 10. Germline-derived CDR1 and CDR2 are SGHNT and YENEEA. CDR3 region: CASSSPVAGAYNEQFF. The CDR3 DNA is TGTGCCAGCAGTTCCCCCGTGGCGGGAGCCTACAATGAGCAGTTCTTC.

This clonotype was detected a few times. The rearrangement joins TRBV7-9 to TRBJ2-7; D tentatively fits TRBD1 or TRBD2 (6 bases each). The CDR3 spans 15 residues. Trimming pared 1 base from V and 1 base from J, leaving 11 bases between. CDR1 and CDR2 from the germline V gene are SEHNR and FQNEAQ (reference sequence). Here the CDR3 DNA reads TGTGCCAGCAGCTTAGTACAGGGAGGTTCCTACGAGCAGTACTTC. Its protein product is CASSLVQGGSYEQYF. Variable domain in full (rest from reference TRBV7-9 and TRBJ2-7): DTGVSQNPRHKITKRGQNVTFRCDPISEHNRLYWYRQTLGQGPEFLTYFQNEAQLEKSRLLSDRFSAERPKGSFSTLEIQRTEQGDSAMYLCASSLVQGGSYEQYFGPGTRLTVT.